Following are 26 T cell receptor beta chains from one sample sequenced in a study of cytomegalovirus exposure and HLA in healthy donors. The PCR contained 60 Vbeta and 13 Jbeta primers. TCRdb keeps only in-frame clones here, not all; method: immunoSEQ multiplex PCR. The sample carries approximately 190,000 clones, about 89% recorded once. Sample: PBMCs. The receptors were sampled from a man aged 25-45 years in good health and CMV-seronegative.

This chain joins TRBV30 and TRBJ2-2, with 7 nucleotides matching TRBD1. V shed 1 base and J 0 bases; nucleotides not matched to a gene: 8. Germline V gene lookup returns CDR1 GTSNPN and CDR2 SVGIG (reference sequence). This CDR3 is 17 amino acids long. CDR3 in DNA: TGTGCCTGGAGTGGAACCAGGACAGGAGCGAACACCGGGGAGCTGTTTTTT. This codes for CAWSGTRTGANTGELFF.

This clone has just a few counts. Its ends do not fully match the called genes, so a read error is possible. The gene calls are TRBV27 and TRBJ2-4; weak D call: TRBD2 (5 bases). Germline assignment: CDR1 MNHEY and CDR2 SMNVEV (reference sequence). This CDR3 is built from 16 residues. The CDR3 DNA sequence: TGTGCCAGCAGTCTTCACGGAGGCCCAGCCAAAAACAGTCAGTACTTC. Its protein is CASSLHGGPAKNSQYF.

CDR3 coding DNA: TGTGCCAGCTCACCACGTGGGGGGGTTGACAAGGGGAGCTACGAGCAGTACTTC. Residues: CASSPRGGVDKGSYEQYF. The rearrangement joins TRBV18 to TRBJ2-7; 7 nucleotides match TRBD2. The CDR3 consists of 18 residues. Germline CDR1 is KGHSH and CDR2 is LQKENI. V trimming: 1 base; J trimming: 3 bases; junction bases outside the gene matches: 15.

CDR3 bases: TGTGCCAGCAGCAGTAGCGGGATCTACGAGCAGTACTTC. This encodes CASSSSGIYEQYF. The chain employs TRBV7-6 and TRBJ2-7; TRBD2 agrees at 8 bases. Germline CDR1 and CDR2: SGHVS and FNYEAQ. With V trimmed by 5 bases and J by 3 bases, 3 bases remained unmatched. This CDR3 is built from 13 residues.

This clone was seen a single time. Here the CDR3 reads CASSERTGAREKLFF. CDR3 DNA: TGTGCCAGCAGTGAAAGGACAGGGGCTCGGGAAAAACTGTTTTTT. The chain links TRBV6-1 to TRBJ1-4, with 9 bases matching TRBD1. The ends lost 2 bases at V and 8 bases at J; junction bases unmatched: 6. The germline gives CDR1 MNHNS, CDR2 SASEGT. CDR3 length: 15 amino acids.

V is TRBV2 and J is TRBJ2-7; the D is unclear. Trimming stripped 6 bases from V and 3 bases from J, with 12 bases between. CDR1 is SNHLY and CDR2 is FYNNEI in the germline V gene. This CDR3 has 13 residues. CDR3 nucleotides: TGTGCCAGCAGATCCAGGATATTCTACGAGCAGTACTTC. It specifies CASRSRIFYEQYF.

This CDR3 is CATSGQGEGTQETQYF. In DNA, the CDR3 is TGTGCCACGTCGGGACAGGGAGAGGGTACCCAAGAGACCCAGTACTTC. V usage is TRBV10-3 and J usage is TRBJ2-5; 9 nucleotides align to TRBD1. Germline V gene lookup returns CDR1 ENHRY and CDR2 SYGVKD. The junction had 13 bases not matched to a gene; V was cut back by 10 bases and J by 1 base. This CDR3 is built from 16 residues.

The sample holds a few counts of this clone. The chain has TRBV9 and TRBJ1-2, with a possible D match to TRBD1 (6 bases). Per germline, CDR1 SGDLS and CDR2 YYNGEE. This CDR3 is 15 amino acids long. Trimming stripped 2 bases from V and 4 bases from J, with 15 bases between. The CDR3 region is CASSVEAQGFYGYTF. The CDR3 coding sequence is TGTGCCAGCAGCGTGGAAGCACAGGGCTTCTATGGCTACACCTTC.

This sequence joins TRBV28 and TRBJ2-1; 10 nucleotides line up with TRBD1. Germline-derived CDR1 and CDR2 are MDHEN and SYDVKM. This CDR3 contains 14 residues. V was clipped by 5 bases and J by 7 bases; unmatched bases: 5. The CDR3 DNA reads as TGTGCCAGCAGTACCGGGACAGGGGTTAATGAGCAGTTCTTC. It translates to CASSTGTGVNEQFF.

This chain connects TRBV27 to TRBJ2-3, with 11 nucleotides matching TRBD2. Germline-derived CDR1 and CDR2 are MNHEY and SMNVEV (reference sequence). The CDR3 covers 13 residues. The V segment lost 5 bases and the J segment 14 bases; nucleotides outside the gene matches: 9. CDR3 nucleotide sequence: TGTGCCAGCAGTCCCGGGACTAGCGGTCAGCGGTATTTT. This gives the protein CASSPGTSGQRYF.

This clone was seen only once. The gene calls are TRBV15 and TRBJ2-3; D is uncertain. Trimming removed 7 bases from V and 7 bases from J, with 15 bases in between. This CDR3 spans 13 amino acids. The germline V gene encodes CDR1 LNHNV and CDR2 YYDKDF (reference sequence). The CDR3 region has the DNA TGTGCCACCACGACCAGGTTGTTTCATACGCAGTATTTT. Translated, it gives CATTTRLFHTQYF.

The chain uses TRBV5-4 and TRBJ1-6; the match to TRBD1 covers 10 bases. The CDR3 covers 14 residues. V was pared by 4 bases and J by 7 bases, with 2 bases of the junction left unmatched. CDR1 and CDR2 (germline): SGHNT, YYREEE (reference sequence). CDR3 protein: CASSPGQGNSPLHF. For the CDR3, the DNA is TGTGCCAGCAGCCCGGGACAGGGGAATTCACCCCTCCACTTT.

This clone was detected only once. The chain carries TRBV6-5 and TRBJ1-2; 12 positions match TRBD1. The V gene's germline CDR1 is MNHEY and CDR2 SVGAGI. V dropped 7 bases and J dropped 4; count of bases not matched to a gene: 7. This CDR3 is 15 amino acids long. CDR3 in DNA: TGTGCCAGCAATAACGGGGACAGGGGGCTCTATGGCTACACCTTC. Amino acid sequence: CASNNGDRGLYGYTF.

The genes are TRBV6-4 and TRBJ2-4; D gene ambiguous. Germline V gives CDR1 MRHNA, CDR2 SNTAGT. The CDR3 consists of 13 residues. Trimming took off 1 base at V and 6 bases at J, with 7 bases between the two ends. In nucleotides, the CDR3 is TGTGCCAGCAGTGACTGGGCTGGAAACATTCAGTACTTC. Translating it yields CASSDWAGNIQYF.

The chain recombines TRBV28 with TRBJ1-4; 8 bases line up with TRBD1. After removal of 3 bases from V and 6 bases from J, the junction contained 9 bases not matched to a gene. The germline CDR1 and CDR2 sequences are MDHEN and SYDVKM. This CDR3 has 16 amino acids. The CDR3 nucleotides read TGTGCCAGCAGTTTCCCCTCAGGGGGCGAGGATGAAAAACTGTTTTTT. Its translation: CASSFPSGGEDEKLFF.

The rearrangement joins TRBV25-1 to TRBJ1-4; D is ambiguous. The CDR3 runs 14 residues. V shed 2 bases and J shed 6 bases, with 10 bases lying between them. Germline CDR1 is MGHDK and CDR2 is SYGVNS. The DNA of the CDR3 is TGTGCCAGCAGTGAACCGGGGAGGGATGAAAAACTGTTTTTT. Amino acids: CASSEPGRDEKLFF.

This chain joins TRBV11-2 and TRBJ2-7; 10 bases are a match to TRBD1. The CDR3 covers 19 residues. CDR1 and CDR2 from the germline V gene are SGHAT and FQNNGV. With V trimmed by 7 bases and J by 5 bases, 23 bases remained unmatched. The DNA for the CDR3 is TGTGCCAGCACCCCCCGAAGCCGCCTCGGGACAGGGGAACACCACGAGCAGTACTTC. It codes for CASTPRSRLGTGEHHEQYF.

This rearrangement joins TRBV5-4 to TRBJ1-3; D may be TRBD1 (6 bases). Germline CDR1 reads SGHNT; CDR2 reads YYREEE (reference sequence). Trimming stripped 1 base from V and 3 bases from J, with 11 bases between. This CDR3 spans 15 amino acids. The chain's CDR3 is CASSLYPGDGNTIYF. The CDR3 bases are TGTGCCAGCAGCTTGTACCCAGGGGATGGAAACACCATATATTTT.

The genes are TRBV5-1 and TRBJ1-6; D is possibly TRBD1 (6 bases). The CDR3 extends over 16 amino acids. Trimming stripped 7 bases from V and 0 bases from J, with 14 bases between. Germline-derived CDR1 and CDR2 are SGHRS and YFSETQ. This CDR3 is CASRDRLSSYNSPLHF. The CDR3 region has the DNA TGCGCCAGCCGAGACAGGCTGAGCTCCTATAATTCACCCCTCCACTTT.

The rearrangement links TRBV6-1 to TRBJ1-4; D is unresolved. Per the germline V gene, CDR1 is MNHNS and CDR2 is SASEGT. V lost 10 bases to trimming and J lost 4 bases, with 13 bases between them. CDR3 length: 13 amino acids. The CDR3 region has the DNA TGTGCCACCTCAAGCGACCGTAATGAAAAACTGTTTTTT. It encodes CATSSDRNEKLFF.

On this clone itself: The junction departs from the called germline gene at one end, perhaps through a read error. This chain connects TRBV7-9 to TRBJ2-2; D might be TRBD2 (5 bases). Germline assignment: CDR1 SEHNR and CDR2 FQNEAQ (reference sequence). The CDR3 covers 14 residues. The CDR3 region is CSSPELGPAGELFF. In DNA form, the CDR3 reads TGTTCCAGCCCCGAACTAGGGCCGGCCGGGGAGCTGTTTTTT.

The genes are TRBV18 and TRBJ2-2; D might be TRBD1 (5 bases). Germline V CDR1 and CDR2: KGHSH, LQKENI. CDR3 size: 13 residues. V dropped 3 bases and J dropped 6 bases, with 8 bases sitting between them. CDR3 loop: CASSPGHSGELFF. The CDR3 nucleotides read TGTGCCAGCTCACCCGGACATTCCGGGGAGCTGTTTTTT.

The table lists this clone with a few counts. The V and J genes are TRBV5-6 and TRBJ2-5, with TRBD2 matching 12 bases. Germline assignment: CDR1 SGHDT and CDR2 YYEEEE. This CDR3 has 14 amino acids. J was trimmed by 5 bases and V by 4 bases; bases with no gene match: 3. The CDR3 region is CASSRTSGTETQYF. DNA of the CDR3: TGTGCCAGCAGCAGGACTAGCGGGACTGAGACCCAGTACTTC.

As regards this clone: A read error may produce the germline difference seen at one junction end. This CDR3 is CASSISWAGANGLTF. The CDR3 region has the DNA TGTGCCAGTAGTATATCTTGGGCTGGGGCCAACGGCCTGACTTTC. The chain couples TRBV19 to TRBJ2-6, with a possible D match to TRBD1 (5 bases). CDR3 length: 15 residues. CDR1 and CDR2 (germline): LNHDA, SQIVND (reference sequence).

The chain combines TRBV6-5 with TRBJ1-5; D is unresolved. CDR1 is MNHEY and CDR2 is SVGAGI in the germline V gene. The CDR3 is 12 residues long. Trimming removed 2 bases at V and 5 bases at J, with 4 bases between. The CDR3, as DNA: TGTGCCAGCAGTTACCGAGATCAGCCCCAGCATTTT. As protein: CASSYRDQPQHF.

J is TRBJ1-1 and V is TRBV2, with D possibly matching TRBD1 (6 bases). V gave up 7 bases and J gave up 5 bases, with 20 bases separating them. Germline V gives CDR1 SNHLY, CDR2 FYNNEI. The CDR3 is 15 amino acids. The CDR3 region is CASNPDTGKGTEAFF. In nucleotides, the CDR3 is TGTGCCAGCAACCCCGATACAGGGAAGGGGACTGAAGCTTTCTTT.